The rows below give T cell receptor beta chains drawn from one sample of a study of OX40 agonist ivuxolimab in advanced cancers. Measured with immunoSEQ multiplex PCR; TCRdb has only the in-frame clones, and not every one. The sample has 71,000 or so clones, about 84% seen once. Sequencing was performed on CD4+ or CD8+ T cells sorted from blood, taken in a trial of the OX40 agonist ivuxolimab. The receptors were sampled from an adult with an advanced solid tumor such as melanoma, head and neck, liver or kidney cancer. Both conserved end residues are part of each CDR3.

v_call | cdr3_aa
TRBV7-3 | CASSLRPGIYNEQFF
TRBV7-2 | CASSLHDAGTSAFNEQFF
TRBV15 | CATSRERSTGFNYGYTF
TRBV10-3 | CAISAHLETQYF
TRBV5-1 | CASSLASQSSGNTIYF
TRBV15 | CATSRVTPYNEQFF
TRBV5-5 | CASSLSYTEAFF
TRBV30 | CAWNGPDATNEKLFF
TRBV7-2 | CASSPPAGVAKNIQYF
TRBV2 | CASGSGPNTGELFF
TRBV27 | CASSFLPTGELFF
TRBV6-1 | CASREGPRDTEAFF
TRBV7-2 | CASSFPGGYNEQFF
TRBV5-4 | CASSLVGSETQYF
TRBV5-4 | CASRTTGQGAGYTF
TRBV2 | CASRGSPTETQYF
TRBV7-6 | CASSLDPDPSTNYGYTF
TRBV6-5 | CASSDRANEAFF
TRBV4-1 | CASSQDPRDPIGYTF
TRBV27 | CASSNTTDRVDIQYF
TRBV7-6 | CASTLGAASNQPQHF
TRBV27 | CASSLSSPNTGELFF
TRBV5-1 | CASSLEDRGLWNTGELFF
TRBV9 | CASSVAGASGYTF
TRBV18 | CASSPERDQNGYTF
TRBV5-1 | CASSPGPQGDTQYF
TRBV5-1 | CASSLEVYPSEQFF
TRBV9 | CASSVGSYNEQFF
TRBV5-4 | CASSLTDSSNEQFF
TRBV4-3 | CASSRGLAGGRGTDTQYF
TRBV30 | CAWSGVSNQPQHF
TRBV27 | CASSTNRNTEAFF
TRBV19 | CASSIQGRGTEAFF
TRBV7-9 | CASSADDEAFF
TRBV7-2 | CASSVAGTGTRQYF
TRBV4-2 | CASSQGLAGGHSEQFF
TRBV7-9 | CASSLSLAGLDTQYF
TRBV28 | CASSPNFGSRPQGSYGYTF
TRBV30 | CAWRNYLASGTGELFF
TRBV30 | CAWSRTRDEKLFF
TRBV7-6 | CASSLGSGADEQYF
TRBV7-8 | CASSLSPRGGNEQFF
TRBV4-3 | CASSQDRWATGLAYGYTF
TRBV4-2 | CASSQAGLAGVAGETQYF
TRBV7-2 | CASSLDRVANTGELFF
TRBV5-5 | CASSFTVGQGQPQHF
TRBV27 | CASSIRGVLSTDTEAFF
TRBV19 | CASSTGALNGYTF
TRBV9 | CASSSGTPPNTEAFF
TRBV6-1 | CASSEGALQVGDTQYF
TRBV7-2 | CASSKGGSEKLFF
TRBV10-3 | CAISDGQMGGYTF
TRBV29-1 | CSVGTGVSYNEQFF
TRBV29-1 | CSVARKLAGGTDTQYF
TRBV5-4 | CASSSSEEETQYF
TRBV6-4 | CASSEFDSFGELFF
TRBV6-5 | CASSSTGDAHNEQFF
TRBV10-1 | CASSASWVEGADVNYGYTF
TRBV5-1 | CASSSDGSYNSPLHF